This TCR beta chain was sequenced for a study of blood T cells in healthy people across ages. Points from the study as a whole: Observed TCR beta diversity per million T cells went down as age went up. This fall followed a roughly linear course with age.

Concerning this clonotype: What it binds is unknown.

V was trimmed by 6 bases and J by 1 base, leaving 14 bases between them. This CDR3 has 15 residues. Healthy Caucasian individuals from Russia aged about 6 to 100 were enrolled as donors. Through a sample-barcoded 5' primer and a J-beta primer mix, a second PCR was run for about 6 to 12 cycles. TCRdb redid the calling of the 5' RACE reads with MiXCR, one entry per CDR3 protein. The repertoire consists of fewer than 1,200,000 distinct CDR3 sequences, with about 25% occurring once and the leading ten covering approximately 0.75%. The sample was also linked to a second study, of T cells of mothers and their children.

The sequencing sample was made of blood. The chain links TRBV12-3 or TRBV12-4 to TRBJ2-3; D is unresolved. This TCR was sampled from a girl aged 2-10 years in good health. The CDR3 DNA reads as TGTGCCAGCAGCCCACTTTTTACGCGCACAGATACGCAGTATTTT. It specifies CASSPLFTRTDTQYF.